This entry describes one TCR beta chain. Its target is not known. This sample stems from a study of cytomegalovirus exposure and HLA in healthy donors. Study at large: Genetic ancestry analysis placed over 65% of the 300 to 500 donors that were genotyped in the Caucasian-associated cluster.

PCR used 60 Vbeta primers and 13 Jbeta primers. Data came from immunoSEQ multiplex PCR; TCRdb stores just in-frame clones and leaves some out. The repertoire consists of roughly 110,000 clones, with roughly two thirds occurring once and the leading ten covering less than 3%. Overall study findings and caveats: With high specificity and sensitivity, the classifier reportedly diagnosed cytomegalovirus status. TCR sequences were mostly rare, though some public TCRs occurred in many donors.

Germline V gene data show CDR1 as MGHRA and CDR2 as YSYEKL. The CDR3 covers 13 residues. V lost 2 bases and J 4 bases, leaving 7 bases between the germline ends. The chain couples TRBV4-1 to TRBJ2-3; D possibly corresponds to TRBD2 (5 bases). The sample was PBMCs. This clonotype was obtained from a female donor in good health and CMV-seronegative. CDR3: CASSQLLADTQYF. In nucleotides, the CDR3 is TGCGCCAGCAGCCAATTACTAGCAGATACGCAGTATTTT.